Shown below are 28 T cell receptor beta chains from a single sample sequenced in a study of cytomegalovirus exposure and HLA in healthy donors. PCR involved 60 Vbeta and 13 Jbeta primers. Profiling relied on immunoSEQ multiplex PCR, and the TCRdb table lists in-frame clones only, not all of them. The table records some 220,000 clones, roughly 85% of them present only once. Sequencing was performed on PBMCs. Receptors were obtained from a girl aged 2 to 10 in good health and CMV-seronegative.

The chain is built from TRBV19 and TRBJ2-2; no definite D call. CDR1 is LNHDA, CDR2 SQIVND, per germline (reference sequence). The CDR3 sequence is 15 residues long. Between the trimmed V and J ends, which lost 1 base and 1 base, there was a span of 7 bases. CDR3 loop: CASSIGELNTGELFF. In DNA, the CDR3 is TGTGCCAGTAGTATAGGAGAGTTGAACACCGGGGAGCTGTTTTTT.

This rearrangement joins TRBV5-1 to TRBJ2-7; maybe TRBD1 (5 bases). Trimming took off 7 bases at V and 1 base at J, with 15 bases between the two ends. The CDR3 runs to 14 residues. Germline V gives CDR1 SGHRS, CDR2 YFSETQ. In DNA, the CDR3 is TGCGCCAGCGATCCCCGGACATTGTCCTACGAGCAGTACTTC. This translates into CASDPRTLSYEQYF.

This chain joins TRBV12-5 and TRBJ2-3; possible D gene TRBD2, 7 bases. Trimming pared 5 bases from V and 2 bases from J, leaving 11 bases between. The CDR3 is 14 residues long. Germline CDR1 reads LGHNT; CDR2 reads FRNRAP. The CDR3 region is CASGGAGATDTQYF. In DNA form, the CDR3 reads TGTGCTAGTGGTGGGGCGGGGGCCACAGATACGCAGTATTTT.

The CDR3 loop reads CASTRNPGTTEAFF. As DNA, the CDR3 is TGTGCCAGCACCCGGAACCCAGGTACGACTGAAGCTTTCTTT. The chain uses TRBV5-4 and TRBJ1-1; D is uncertain. Germline V gene sequence: CDR1 SGHNT, CDR2 YYREEE (reference sequence). The CDR3 has 14 residues. Trimming removed 6 bases from V and 5 bases from J, with 17 bases in between.

This chain joins TRBV27 and TRBJ2-3; D perhaps matches TRBD2 (7 bases). Trimming cost V 6 bases and J 2 bases, with 15 bases left between them. Germline CDR1 is MNHEY and CDR2 is SMNVEV (reference sequence). The CDR3 length is 15 residues. The CDR3 nucleotides read TGTGCCAGCAGGCTAGGGGGGAGGGCCACAGATACGCAGTATTTT. This encodes CASRLGGRATDTQYF.

V and J are TRBV9 and TRBJ1-4; D unclear. V lost 0 bases to trimming and J lost 4 bases, with 7 bases between them. The CDR3 extends over 14 amino acids. Looked up from germline, CDR1 is SGDLS and CDR2 is YYNGEE. The CDR3 DNA reads as TGTGCCAGCAGCGTAGGCCAGTTTAATGAAAAACTGTTTTTT. This sequence encodes CASSVGQFNEKLFF. Supplemented by reference TRBV9 and TRBJ1-4, the full variable domain reads DSGVTQTPKHLITATGQRVTLRCSPRSGDLSVYWYQQSLDQGLQFLIQYYNGEERAKGNILERFSAQQFPDLHSELNLSSLELGDSALYFCASSVGQFNEKLFFGSGTQLSVL.

The chain couples TRBV5-1 to TRBJ2-7; weak D call: TRBD2 (6 bases). The CDR3 consists of 13 residues. The germline gives CDR1 SGHRS, CDR2 YFSETQ. V was cut by 4 bases and J by 6 bases, with 14 bases left in between. Here the CDR3 reads CASSATGVGEQYF. The CDR3 bases are TGCGCCAGCAGCGCCACGGGGGTAGGCGAGCAGTACTTC.

The V call is TRBV4-2, the J call TRBJ2-7; possibly TRBD1 for D (5 bases). The CDR3 sequence is 16 residues long. Germline-derived CDR1 and CDR2 are LGHNA and YNFKEQ. The germline V and J ends were trimmed by 3 bases and 0 bases, with 15 bases remaining between them. As DNA, the CDR3 is TGTGCCAGCAGCCACCCACTGACAGTGAGCTCCTACGAGCAGTACTTC. It yields the protein CASSHPLTVSSYEQYF.

This clone has more than one count but fewer than ten. The chain has TRBV6-5 and TRBJ2-5; D is possibly TRBD2 (5 bases). The CDR3 has 11 residues. Deletions cut 6 bases from V and 5 bases from J, with 7 bases between. Germline V gene lookup returns CDR1 MNHEY and CDR2 SVGAGI. CDR3 DNA sequence: TGTGCCAGCAGAACTAGGGAGACCCAGTACTTC. Translation gives CASRTRETQYF.

The rearrangement links TRBV6-1 to TRBJ1-5; 9 bases map to TRBD1. J was trimmed by 3 bases and V by 6 bases; bases with no gene match: 6. Germline V gene sequence: CDR1 MNHNS, CDR2 SASEGT. CDR3 length equals 15 residues. In DNA, the CDR3 is TGTGCCAGCAGGGACAGGGGTGGTATCAATCAGCCCCAGCATTTT. Protein: CASRDRGGINQPQHF.

This clone was counted a single time. The chain combines TRBV5-1 with TRBJ2-3; 10 bases are shared with TRBD2. Trimming cost V 2 bases and J 2 bases; bases outside gene matches: 2. Germline V CDR1 and CDR2: SGHRS, YFSETQ. The CDR3 runs to 15 residues. CDR3: CASSLLAGITDTQYF. The CDR3 DNA follows: TGCGCCAGCAGCTTACTAGCGGGAATCACAGATACGCAGTATTTT.

This chain connects TRBV7-2 to TRBJ2-3; D may be TRBD2 (6 bases). The CDR3 sequence is 14 residues long. With 5 bases removed from V and 2 bases from J, the gap between germline ends came to 11 bases. CDR1 SGHTA and CDR2 FQGNSA come from the germline V gene. The CDR3 here is CASSLGTYTDTQYF. CDR3 coding DNA: TGTGCCAGCAGCCTTGGGACTTACACAGATACGCAGTATTTT.

V usage is TRBV4-1 and J usage is TRBJ1-3; TRBD1 aligns across 7 bases. Germline CDR1 is MGHRA and CDR2 is YSYEKL. V was pared by 2 bases and J by 7 bases, with 8 bases of the junction left unmatched. This CDR3 spans 15 amino acids. The CDR3 DNA sequence: TGCGCCAGCAGCCAACCCCGACAGGGTTTGAACACCATATATTTT. Encoded protein: CASSQPRQGLNTIYF.

The rearrangement links TRBV5-1 to TRBJ1-3, with D uncertain. Germline CDR1 is SGHRS and CDR2 is YFSETQ. There are 13 residues in the CDR3. The ends were cut back, 1 base at V and 1 base at J, with 3 bases in the middle. CDR3 coding DNA: TGCGCCAGCAGCTTGCAATCTGGAAACACCATATATTTT. It encodes CASSLQSGNTIYF. The variable domain in full, with the rest retrieved from reference TRBV5-1 and TRBJ1-3, is KAGVTQTPRYLIKTRGQQVTLSCSPISGHRSVSWYQQTPGQGLQFLFEYFSETQRNKGNFPGRFSGRQFSNSRSEMNVSTLELGDSALYLCASSLQSGNTIYFGEGSWLTVV.

The chain joins TRBV6-5 to TRBJ1-6; D uncertain. Trimming removed 3 bases at V and 6 bases at J, with 3 bases between. Germline V gene lookup returns CDR1 MNHEY and CDR2 SVGAGI. The CDR3 is 12 residues long. Here the CDR3 DNA reads TGTGCCAGCAGTTATCTTAATTCACCCCTCCACTTT. It codes for CASSYLNSPLHF.

The genes are TRBV6-6 and TRBJ2-1; D gene ambiguous. CDR3 length: 13 residues. Per germline, CDR1 MNHNY and CDR2 SVGAGI (reference sequence). Trimming left V 2 bases short and J 6 bases short, with 8 bases between. CDR3 region: CASSYPTSNEQFF. CDR3 sequence (DNA): TGTGCCAGCAGTTACCCAACTTCCAATGAGCAGTTCTTC.

The rearrangement links TRBV11-2 to TRBJ2-7, with TRBD2 matching 11 bases. The germline V gene encodes CDR1 SGHAT and CDR2 FQNNGV. V shed 0 bases and J 6 bases; nucleotides not matched to a gene: 10. CDR3 size: 17 residues. CDR3 residues: CASSLERGLAAYSEQYF. CDR3 bases: TGTGCCAGCAGCTTAGAGAGGGGACTAGCGGCTTACAGCGAGCAGTACTTC.

The chain's CDR3 is CAISEGGLSTFPYEQYF. The CDR3 DNA reads TGTGCCATCAGTGAGGGAGGACTGTCGACATTTCCCTACGAGCAGTACTTC. This chain joins TRBV10-3 and TRBJ2-7, with D maybe TRBD2 (5 bases). V shed 2 bases and J shed 2 bases, with 19 bases lying between them. This CDR3 comprises 17 residues. Germline V gene sequence: CDR1 ENHRY, CDR2 SYGVKD.

This chain uses TRBV5-1 with TRBJ2-5, with 8 bases lining up with TRBD2. The closer fit of TRBJ2-7 to the DNA end suggests the J call may be wrong. The CDR3 spans 15 residues. Looked up from germline, CDR1 is SGHRS and CDR2 is YFSETQ. Written as DNA, the CDR3 is TGCGCCAGCAGCCCACTAGCGGAAAGCTCCTACGAGCAGTACTTC. Translation: CASSPLAESSYEQYF.

The J gene is TRBJ1-4, the V gene TRBV11-2, with D possibly matching TRBD1 (5 bases). Per germline, CDR1 SGHAT and CDR2 FQNNGV. The CDR3 is made up of 18 amino acids. The germline V and J ends were trimmed by 5 bases and 4 bases, with 23 bases remaining between them. CDR3 protein: CASSPTPRPGLDNEKLFF. DNA for the CDR3: TGTGCCAGCAGCCCGACCCCCCGCCCGGGACTCGATAATGAAAAACTGTTTTTT.

The rearrangement uses TRBV9 and TRBJ2-6; 12 positions agree with TRBD1. The CDR3 has 17 amino acids. Germline V gene data show CDR1 as SGDLS and CDR2 as YYNGEE. J gave up 4 bases and V 4 bases, and 6 bases lay outside the gene matches. The CDR3, as DNA: TGTGCCAGCAGCCCGGGACAGGGGGCTTGGGGGGCCAACGTCCTGACTTTC. Translation gives CASSPGQGAWGANVLTF.

On this clone itself: The junction departs from the called germline gene at one end, perhaps through a read error. The chain links TRBV5-1 to TRBJ2-1; 10 bases are a match to TRBD2. The CDR3 has 12 residues. Germline CDR1 SGHRS, CDR2 YFSETQ. CDR3 DNA sequence: TGCGCCACCAGCGGGAGGGGCAATGAGCAGTTCTTC. It specifies CATSGRGNEQFF.

This chain uses TRBV30 with TRBJ1-1; D unresolved. The CDR3 has 12 amino acids. CDR1 and CDR2 from the germline V gene are GTSNPN and SVGIG (reference sequence). The V end was cut by 3 bases, the J end by 6 bases, with 11 bases between. CDR3 region: CAWRGDRPEAFF. CDR3 nucleotides: TGTGCCTGGAGAGGAGATCGGCCTGAAGCTTTCTTT.

The V call is TRBV2, the J call TRBJ1-2; D call uncertain. Germline V gene sequence: CDR1 SNHLY, CDR2 FYNNEI. The CDR3 is 11 residues long. Trimming stripped 5 bases from V and 7 bases from J, with 8 bases between. The CDR3 region is CASSFLVGYTF. Here the CDR3 DNA reads TGTGCCAGCAGTTTCTTAGTTGGCTACACCTTC.

The chain links TRBV6-6 to TRBJ2-7; 7 positions match TRBD1. V shed 3 bases, J shed 5 bases, and the junction held 7 bases outside the gene matches. There are 14 residues in the CDR3. Germline lookup yields CDR1 MNHNY and CDR2 SVGAGI (reference sequence). The CDR3 reads CASSYGDSYHEQYF. For the CDR3, the DNA is TGTGCCAGCAGTTATGGGGACAGCTACCACGAGCAGTACTTC.

This chain uses TRBV5-1 with TRBJ2-1; D not resolved. Trimming stripped 4 bases from V and 0 bases from J, with 2 bases between. CDR3 length: 12 amino acids. The germline V gene has CDR1 SGHRS and CDR2 YFSETQ. The CDR3 reads CASSLSYNEQFF. The DNA of the CDR3 is TGCGCCAGCAGCCTCTCCTACAATGAGCAGTTCTTC.

The chain is built from TRBV9 and TRBJ1-6, with 7 bases fitting TRBD1. The CDR3 contains 15 residues. The junction had 4 bases not matched to a gene; V was cut back by 3 bases and J by 4 bases. Germline CDR1 reads SGDLS; CDR2 reads YYNGEE. CDR3 DNA: TGTGCCAGCAGCGGGGGACAGTTTTATAATTCACCCCTCCACTTT. Its translation is CASSGGQFYNSPLHF.

This sequence joins TRBV5-4 and TRBJ2-6; TRBD2 aligns across 7 bases. This CDR3 contains 15 residues. The V gene end was trimmed by 4 bases and the J gene end by 3 bases; junction bases not matched to a gene: 4. The germline V gene has CDR1 SGHNT and CDR2 YYREEE (reference sequence). The CDR3 protein is CASSTTSVGANVLTF. For the CDR3, the DNA is TGTGCCAGCAGCACCACTAGCGTTGGGGCCAACGTCCTGACTTTC.